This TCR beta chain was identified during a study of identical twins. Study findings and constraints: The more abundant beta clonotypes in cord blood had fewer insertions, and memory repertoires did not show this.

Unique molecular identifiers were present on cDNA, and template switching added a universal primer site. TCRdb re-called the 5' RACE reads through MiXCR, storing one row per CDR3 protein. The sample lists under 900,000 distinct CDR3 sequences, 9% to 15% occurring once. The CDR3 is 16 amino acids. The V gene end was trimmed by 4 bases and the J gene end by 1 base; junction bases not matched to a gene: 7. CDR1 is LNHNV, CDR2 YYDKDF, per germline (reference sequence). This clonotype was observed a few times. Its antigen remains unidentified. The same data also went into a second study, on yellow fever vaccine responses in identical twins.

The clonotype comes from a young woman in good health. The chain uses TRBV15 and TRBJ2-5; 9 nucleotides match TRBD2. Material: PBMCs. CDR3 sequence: CATSISTSGTQETQYF. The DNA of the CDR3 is TGTGCCACCAGCATCTCGACTAGCGGAACCCAAGAGACCCAGTACTTC.